This T cell receptor beta chain was retrieved from a study of monozygotic twins with inflammatory bowel disease (dated 2019 in TCRdb). Regarding the research as a whole: A total of 28 monozygotic twin pairs were included in the full study, comprising nine German pairs (four IBD-concordant, five IBD-discordant) and 19 IBD-discordant Danish pairs. The search for disease-associated traits relied mainly on comparing, within discordant pairs, IBD patients with their genetically identical healthy co-twins. Each individual had, on average, about 151 000 unique TCRalpha sequences and 181 000 unique TCRbeta sequences available for analysis. On the study overall, not on this receptor specifically: The analysis was unable to tell apart different T cell subtypes. Repertoire similarity did not differ between concordant and discordant twins, possibly due to limited statistical power. Differing immunosuppressive treatments among patients may have added background noise and inter-individual variability to the repertoires. No single strong signal or clonotype linked to IBD turned up in the results, so the idea that one exists was not supported. IBD patients had lower TCRbeta repertoire diversity, measured by the inverse Simpson index, than their healthy co-twins. Compared with healthy twins, IBD patients shared fewer clonotypes with other individuals, and the difference was most pronounced in patients with signs of disease activity.

Its CDR3 holds 14 amino acids, cysteine through phenylalanine. DNA is not on record. Looking up the germline V gene yields CDR1 SGHTA and CDR2 FQGNSA. Libraries were made using 5' RACE. The input for every TCR library was around 3,800 ng of total RNA. For each sample, cDNA synthesis was carried out in eight separate reactions using SMARTScribe reverse transcriptase. During cDNA synthesis, template switching introduced unique molecular identifiers that contained a 6-nucleotide sample barcode. TCRalpha and TCRbeta cDNA was amplified in two nested PCRs of approximately 17 and 9 cycles, and bead purification was carried out after each PCR. Before amplification, the cDNA was both treated with uracil DNA-glycosylase and purified with the QIAquick PCR purification kit. The second PCR added Illumina TruSeq-compatible adapters along with sample-specific barcodes. Library quality and concentration were checked on TapeStation and Qubit, and libraries were pooled at 4.5 to 5.5 ng each. Sequencing of pooled libraries was carried out on an Illumina HiSeq2500 single-index Rapid Run using 2 x 100 bp reads and custom sequencing primers. Processing in the source paper ran as follows. PCR and sequencing errors were corrected by UMI-based consensus assembly using MiGEC version 1.2.6. V(D)J alignment, clonotype assembly and CDR3 extraction were performed with MiXCR version 2.1.1. Gene usage, clonotype sharing and MAIT/NKT TCR abundance were normalised by analysing the top 1000, 10 000 and 20 000 clonotypes per sample. After downsampling to 27 000 UMIs, diversity was calculated as the inverse Simpson index using the vegan R package. Paired Mann-Whitney U tests on discordant twin pairs were used, with Benjamini-Hochberg multiple-testing correction. Based on TCRdb reprocessing of the reads, there is one entry per CDR3 protein sequence, and DNA is missing. TCRdb, rather than the study authors, made the V and J calls. The sample's own table lists 210,000 or so distinct CDR3 sequences. Roughly 8% of the sample lies in the top ten.

Of note for this clonotype: Which antigen it targets is not known.

From each donor, a roughly 2.6 ml peripheral blood sample was collected into PAXgene tubes and stored at -80 degrees C. Without T cell sorting, total RNA was isolated from whole blood using the PAXgene blood miRNA kit on an automated QIAcube. Deep TCRalpha and TCRbeta repertoire profiling with unique molecular barcoding was performed on peripheral blood of monozygotic twin pairs concordant or discordant for inflammatory bowel disease. Smoking habits were recorded for all twin pairs, and each individual was classified as a current, former or never smoker. This receptor was taken from a human donor with ulcerative colitis or Crohn's disease, or a healthy co-twin of an affected twin (not recorded which). The source material was blood. The sequence joins TRBV7-2 to TRBJ2-7; the TCRdb call, TRBD1, lacks DNA for checking. The CDR3 reads as follows: CASRSGTGTYEQYF.